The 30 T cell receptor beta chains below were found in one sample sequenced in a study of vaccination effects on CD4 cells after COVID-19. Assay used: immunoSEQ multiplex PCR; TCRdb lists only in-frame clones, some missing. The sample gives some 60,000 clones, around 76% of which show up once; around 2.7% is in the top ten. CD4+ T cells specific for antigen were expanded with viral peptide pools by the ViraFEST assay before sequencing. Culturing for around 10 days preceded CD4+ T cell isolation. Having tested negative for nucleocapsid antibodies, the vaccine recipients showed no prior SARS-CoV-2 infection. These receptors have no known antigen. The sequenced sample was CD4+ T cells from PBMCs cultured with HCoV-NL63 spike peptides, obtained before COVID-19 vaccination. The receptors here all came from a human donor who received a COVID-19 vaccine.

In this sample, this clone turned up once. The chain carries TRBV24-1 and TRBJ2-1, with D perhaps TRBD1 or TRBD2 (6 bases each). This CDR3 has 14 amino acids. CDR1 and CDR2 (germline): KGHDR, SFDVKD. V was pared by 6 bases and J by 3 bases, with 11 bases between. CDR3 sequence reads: CATSKGGSYNEQFF. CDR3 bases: TGTGCCACCAGTAAGGGGGGAAGCTACAATGAGCAGTTCTTC.

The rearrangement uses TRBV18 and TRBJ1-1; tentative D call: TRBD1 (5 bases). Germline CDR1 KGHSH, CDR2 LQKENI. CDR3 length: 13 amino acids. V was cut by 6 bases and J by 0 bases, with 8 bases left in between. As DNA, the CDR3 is TGTGCCAGCTCGGACACCATGAACACTGAAGCTTTCTTT. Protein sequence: CASSDTMNTEAFF.

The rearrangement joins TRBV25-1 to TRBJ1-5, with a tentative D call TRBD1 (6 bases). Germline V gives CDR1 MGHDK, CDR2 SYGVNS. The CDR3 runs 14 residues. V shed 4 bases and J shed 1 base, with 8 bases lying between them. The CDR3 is CASSATGSNQPQHF. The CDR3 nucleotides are TGTGCCAGCAGTGCCACAGGGAGCAATCAGCCCCAGCATTTT. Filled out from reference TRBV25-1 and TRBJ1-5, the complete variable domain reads EADIYQTPRYLVIGTGKKITLECSQTMGHDKMYWYQQDPGMELHLIHYSYGVNSTEKGDLSSESTVSRIRTEHFPLTLESARPSHTSQYLCASSATGSNQPQHFGDGTRLSIL.

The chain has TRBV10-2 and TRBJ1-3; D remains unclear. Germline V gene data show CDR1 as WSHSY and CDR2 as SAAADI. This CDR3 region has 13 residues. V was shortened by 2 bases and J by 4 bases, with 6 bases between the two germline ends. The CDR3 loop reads CASSETEGNTIYF. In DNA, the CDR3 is TGCGCCAGCAGTGAGACAGAGGGAAACACCATATATTTT.

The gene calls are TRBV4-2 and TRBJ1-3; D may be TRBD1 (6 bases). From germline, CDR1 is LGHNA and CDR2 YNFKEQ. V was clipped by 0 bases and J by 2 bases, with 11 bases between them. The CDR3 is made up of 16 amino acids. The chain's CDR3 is CASSQEGGRPGNTIYF. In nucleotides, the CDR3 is TGTGCCAGCAGCCAAGAAGGGGGGCGGCCTGGAAACACCATATATTTT.

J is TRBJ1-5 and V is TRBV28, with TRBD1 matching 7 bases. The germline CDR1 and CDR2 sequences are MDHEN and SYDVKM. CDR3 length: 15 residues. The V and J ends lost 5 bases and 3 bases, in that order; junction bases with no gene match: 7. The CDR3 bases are TGTGCCAGCAGTGGACGGGACAGCCTCAATCAGCCCCAGCATTTT. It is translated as CASSGRDSLNQPQHF.

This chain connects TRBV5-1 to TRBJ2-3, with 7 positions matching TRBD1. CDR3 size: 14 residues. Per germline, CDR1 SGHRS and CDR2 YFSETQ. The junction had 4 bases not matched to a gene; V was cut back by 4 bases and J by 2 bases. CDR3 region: CASSRDRDTDTQYF. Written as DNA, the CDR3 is TGCGCCAGCAGCCGGGACAGAGACACAGATACGCAGTATTTT.

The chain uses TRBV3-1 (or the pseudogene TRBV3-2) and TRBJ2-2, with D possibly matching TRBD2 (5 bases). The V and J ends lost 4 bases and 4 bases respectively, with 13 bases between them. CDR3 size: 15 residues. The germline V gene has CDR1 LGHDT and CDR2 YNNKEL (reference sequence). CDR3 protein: CASSLGIVGTGELFF. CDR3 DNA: TGTGCCAGCAGCCTCGGGATCGTCGGCACCGGGGAGCTGTTTTTT.

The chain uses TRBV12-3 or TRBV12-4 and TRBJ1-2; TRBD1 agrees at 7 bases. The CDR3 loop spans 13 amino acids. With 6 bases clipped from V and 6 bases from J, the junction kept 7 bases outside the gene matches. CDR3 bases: TGTGCCAGCAGCCGGGGACAGTTCAATGGCTACACCTTC. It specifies CASSRGQFNGYTF.

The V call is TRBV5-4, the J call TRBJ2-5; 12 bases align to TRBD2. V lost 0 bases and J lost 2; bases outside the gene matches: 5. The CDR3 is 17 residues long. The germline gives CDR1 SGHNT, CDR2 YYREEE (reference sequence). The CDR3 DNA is TGTGCCAGCAGCTTGGGGGCTAGCGGGGGGGCTCAAGAGACCCAGTACTTC. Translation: CASSLGASGGAQETQYF.

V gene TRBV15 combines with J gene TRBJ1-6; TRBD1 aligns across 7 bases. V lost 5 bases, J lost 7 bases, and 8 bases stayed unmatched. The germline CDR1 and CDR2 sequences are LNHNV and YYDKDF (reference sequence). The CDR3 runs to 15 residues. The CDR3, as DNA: TGTGCCACCAGCGCTCGACAGGGAACCAATTCACCCCTCCACTTT. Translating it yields CATSARQGTNSPLHF.

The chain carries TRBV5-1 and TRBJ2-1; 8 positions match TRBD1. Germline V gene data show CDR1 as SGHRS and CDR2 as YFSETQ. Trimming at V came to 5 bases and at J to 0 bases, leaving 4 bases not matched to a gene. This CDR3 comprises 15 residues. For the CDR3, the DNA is TGCGCCAGCAGTAGGGACAGGAGCTCCTACAATGAGCAGTTCTTC. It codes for CASSRDRSSYNEQFF.

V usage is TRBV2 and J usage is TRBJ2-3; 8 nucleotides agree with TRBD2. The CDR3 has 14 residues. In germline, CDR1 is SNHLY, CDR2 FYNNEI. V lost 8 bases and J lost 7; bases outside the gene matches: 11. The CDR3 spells CASGGGLSGYTQYF. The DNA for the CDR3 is TGTGCCAGCGGCGGGGGGTTATCCGGATATACGCAGTATTTT.

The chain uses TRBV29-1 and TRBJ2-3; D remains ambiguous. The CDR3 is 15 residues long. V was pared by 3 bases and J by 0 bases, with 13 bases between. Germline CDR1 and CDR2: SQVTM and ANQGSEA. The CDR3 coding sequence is TGCAGCGTTGAGATCCGGAAATCGAGCACAGATACGCAGTATTTT. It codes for CSVEIRKSSTDTQYF.

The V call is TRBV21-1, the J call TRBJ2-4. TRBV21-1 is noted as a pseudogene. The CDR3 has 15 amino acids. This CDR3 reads CASSIRRLAKNIQYF. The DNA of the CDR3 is TGTGCCAGCAGCATTAGAAGGTTGGCCAAAAACATTCAGTACTTC.

The CDR3 nucleotides read TGTGCCAGCAGCGTAGTCTCAGGGGGGCAAGTTTCAGATACGCAGTATTTT. Protein product: CASSVVSGGQVSDTQYF. The genes are TRBV9 and TRBJ2-3; perhaps TRBD1 as D (7 bases). The germline V gene encodes CDR1 SGDLS and CDR2 YYNGEE. V was clipped by 0 bases and J by 4 bases, with 18 bases between them. The CDR3 loop spans 17 amino acids.

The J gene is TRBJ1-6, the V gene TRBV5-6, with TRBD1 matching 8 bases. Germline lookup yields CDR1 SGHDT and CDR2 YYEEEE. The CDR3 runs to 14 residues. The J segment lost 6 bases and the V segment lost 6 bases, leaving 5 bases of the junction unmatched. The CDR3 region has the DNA TGTGCCAGCACCTGGACAGGGATTAATTCACCCCTCCACTTT. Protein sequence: CASTWTGINSPLHF.

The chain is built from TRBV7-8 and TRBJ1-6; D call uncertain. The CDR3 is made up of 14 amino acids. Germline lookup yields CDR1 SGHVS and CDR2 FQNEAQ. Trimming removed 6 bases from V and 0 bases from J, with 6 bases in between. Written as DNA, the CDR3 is TGTGCCAGCAGGAGTAGCTCCTATAATTCACCCCTCCACTTT. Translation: CASRSSSYNSPLHF. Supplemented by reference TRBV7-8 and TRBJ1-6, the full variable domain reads GAGVSQSPRYKVAKRGQDVALRCDPISGHVSLFWYQQALGQGPEFLTYFQNEAQLDKSGLPSDRFFAERPEGSVSTLKIQRTQQEDSAVYLCASRSSSYNSPLHFGNGTRLTVT.

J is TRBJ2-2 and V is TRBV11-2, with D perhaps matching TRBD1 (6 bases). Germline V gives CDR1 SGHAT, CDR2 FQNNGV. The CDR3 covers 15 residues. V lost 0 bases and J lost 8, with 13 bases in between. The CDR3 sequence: CASSLERQVGGELFF. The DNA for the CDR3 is TGTGCCAGCAGCTTAGAGCGACAGGTTGGAGGGGAGCTGTTTTTT.

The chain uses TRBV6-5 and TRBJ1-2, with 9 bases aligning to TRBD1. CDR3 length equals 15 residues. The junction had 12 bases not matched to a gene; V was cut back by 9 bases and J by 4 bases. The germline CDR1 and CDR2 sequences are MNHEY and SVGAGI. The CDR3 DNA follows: TGTGCCAGTGAAAGCACCGGGACAGGGCCCTATGGCTACACCTTC. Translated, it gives CASESTGTGPYGYTF.

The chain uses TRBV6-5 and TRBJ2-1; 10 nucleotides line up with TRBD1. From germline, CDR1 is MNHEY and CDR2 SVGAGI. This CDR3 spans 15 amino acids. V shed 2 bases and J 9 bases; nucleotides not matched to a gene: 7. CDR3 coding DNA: TGTGCCAGCAGTTACGGGGGGACAGGGGATTTTGAGCAGTTCTTC. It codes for CASSYGGTGDFEQFF.

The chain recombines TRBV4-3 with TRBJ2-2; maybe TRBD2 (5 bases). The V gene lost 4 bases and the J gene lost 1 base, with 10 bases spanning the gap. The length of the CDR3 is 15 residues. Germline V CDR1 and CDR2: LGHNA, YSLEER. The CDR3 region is CASSLSRGNTGELFF. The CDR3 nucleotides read TGCGCCAGCAGCCTCTCCCGGGGGAACACCGGGGAGCTGTTTTTT.

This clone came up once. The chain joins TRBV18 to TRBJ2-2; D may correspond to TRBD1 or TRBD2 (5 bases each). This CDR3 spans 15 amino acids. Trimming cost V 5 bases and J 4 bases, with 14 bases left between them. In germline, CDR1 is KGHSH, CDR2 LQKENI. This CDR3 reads CASSSTGTLTGELFF. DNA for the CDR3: TGTGCCAGCTCATCGACCGGGACGCTCACCGGGGAGCTGTTTTTT.

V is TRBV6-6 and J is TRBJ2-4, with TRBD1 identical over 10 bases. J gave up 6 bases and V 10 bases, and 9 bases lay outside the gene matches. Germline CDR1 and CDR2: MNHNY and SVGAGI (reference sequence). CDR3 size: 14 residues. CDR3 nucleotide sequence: TGTGCCACCTACGCGACAGGGGGCGCAAACATTCAGTACTTC. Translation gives CATYATGGANIQYF.

The CDR3: CASSTTQGLRQPQHF. CDR3 nucleotide sequence: TGTGCCAGTAGTACGACACAGGGCCTCAGGCAGCCCCAGCATTTT. V usage is TRBV19 and J usage is TRBJ1-5, with D maybe TRBD1 (6 bases). Germline V gives CDR1 LNHDA, CDR2 SQIVND (reference sequence). The CDR3 spans 15 residues. Trimming removed 4 bases at V and 7 bases at J, with 17 bases between.

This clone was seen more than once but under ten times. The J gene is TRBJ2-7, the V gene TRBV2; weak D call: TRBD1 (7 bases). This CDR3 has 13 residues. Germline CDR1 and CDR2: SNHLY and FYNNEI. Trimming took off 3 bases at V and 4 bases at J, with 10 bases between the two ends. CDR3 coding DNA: TGTGCCAGCAGTGACAGGGGGGTGTACGAGCAGTACGTC. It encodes CASSDRGVYEQYV.

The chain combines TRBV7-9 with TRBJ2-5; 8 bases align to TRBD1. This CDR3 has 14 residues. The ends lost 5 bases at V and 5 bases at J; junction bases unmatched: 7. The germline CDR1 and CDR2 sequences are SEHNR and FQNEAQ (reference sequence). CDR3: CASSDSGGWETQYF. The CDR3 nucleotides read TGTGCCAGCAGCGACTCAGGGGGCTGGGAGACCCAGTACTTC. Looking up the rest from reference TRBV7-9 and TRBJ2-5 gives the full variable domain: DTGVSQNPRHKITKRGQNVTFRCDPISEHNRLYWYRQTLGQGPEFLTYFQNEAQLEKSRLLSDRFSAERPKGSFSTLEIQRTEQGDSAMYLCASSDSGGWETQYFGPGTRLLVL.

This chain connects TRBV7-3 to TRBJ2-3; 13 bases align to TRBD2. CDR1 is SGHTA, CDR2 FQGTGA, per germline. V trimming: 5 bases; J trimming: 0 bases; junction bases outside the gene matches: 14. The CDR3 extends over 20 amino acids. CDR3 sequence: CASSPSRTSGGGPSTDTQYF. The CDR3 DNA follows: TGTGCCAGCAGCCCCTCGCGGACTAGCGGGGGAGGCCCTAGCACAGATACGCAGTATTTT.

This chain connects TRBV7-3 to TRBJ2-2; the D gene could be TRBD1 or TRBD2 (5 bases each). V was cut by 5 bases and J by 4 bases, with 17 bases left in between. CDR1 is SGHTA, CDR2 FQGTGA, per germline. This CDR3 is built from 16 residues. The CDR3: CASSPRVRGGTGELFF. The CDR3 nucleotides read TGTGCCAGCAGCCCTAGGGTGAGGGGTGGCACCGGGGAGCTGTTTTTT.

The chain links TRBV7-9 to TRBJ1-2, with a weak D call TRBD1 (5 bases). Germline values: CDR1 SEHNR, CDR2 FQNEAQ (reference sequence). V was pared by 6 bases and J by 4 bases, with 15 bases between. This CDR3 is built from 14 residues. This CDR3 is CASRPTGTLYGYTF. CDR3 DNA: TGTGCCAGCAGGCCTACCGGGACCCTCTATGGCTACACCTTC. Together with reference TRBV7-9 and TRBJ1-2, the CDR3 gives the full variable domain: DTGVSQNPRHKITKRGQNVTFRCDPISEHNRLYWYRQTLGQGPEFLTYFQNEAQLEKSRLLSDRFSAERPKGSFSTLEIQRTEQGDSAMYLCASRPTGTLYGYTFGSGTRLTVV.